This note documents a single T cell receptor (beta chain) sequence. The sample comes from a study of beta chain features in type 1 diabetes. CD4+ naive, central memory, regulatory and stem cell-like memory subsets were isolated by sorting on CD45RO/CCR7/CD25/CD127/CD95/CD27. Sorted populations were all over 95% pure. The isolated RNA, all of it, was reverse transcribed, so expressed TCRB transcripts were what got sequenced. It was found that naive, central memory and regulatory T cell samples averaged roughly 3.5 million reads. Assay used: immunoSEQ multiplex PCR; TCRdb lists only in-frame clones, some missing. The table has over 500,000 clones, 15% seen once. Germline-derived CDR1 and CDR2 are SGHNT and YYREEE (reference sequence). With 6 bases clipped from V and 7 bases from J, the junction kept 12 bases outside the gene matches. CDR3 length: 14 residues.

The chain recombines TRBV5-4 with TRBJ1-2; 7 positions agree with TRBD1. The sequence derives from a man aged 18 to 29 in good health. Sequenced sample: naive CD4+ T cells from blood. The CDR3 bases are TGTGCCAGCACCATCGGACAGGACGGTAGTGGCTACACCTTC. As protein: CASTIGQDGSGYTF.